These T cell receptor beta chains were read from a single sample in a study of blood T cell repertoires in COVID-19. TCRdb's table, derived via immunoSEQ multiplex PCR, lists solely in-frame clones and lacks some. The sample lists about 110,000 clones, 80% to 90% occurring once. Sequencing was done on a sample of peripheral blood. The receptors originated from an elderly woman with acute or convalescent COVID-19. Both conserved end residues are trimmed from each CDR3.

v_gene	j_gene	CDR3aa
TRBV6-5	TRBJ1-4	ASSLRQGTNEKLF
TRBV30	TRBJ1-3	AWSQDSSGNTIY
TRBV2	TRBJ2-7	ASSRDRGIYEQY
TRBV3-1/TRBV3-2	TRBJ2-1	ASSQGTVNNEQF
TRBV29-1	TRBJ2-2	SATNGNTGELF
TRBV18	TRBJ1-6	ASSPRQGGEPLH
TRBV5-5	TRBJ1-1	ASSLSSKPEAF
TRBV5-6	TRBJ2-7	ASSLYRGEQY
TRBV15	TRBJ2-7	ATSSRTGGNEQY
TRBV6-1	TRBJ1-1	ASSDPPPGSDTEAF
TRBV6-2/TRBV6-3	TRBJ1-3	ASSYAPRPGRFGNTIY
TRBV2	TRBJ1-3	ASSEVTRSGNTIY
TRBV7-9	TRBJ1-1	ASSPPLNTEAF
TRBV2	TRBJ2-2	ASKARDTGELF
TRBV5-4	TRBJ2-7	ASSSDRGLWYEQY
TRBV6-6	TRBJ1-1	VAGPTAF
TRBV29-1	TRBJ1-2	SVVGRGSDGYT
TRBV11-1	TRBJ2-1	ASSLWRGNYNEQF
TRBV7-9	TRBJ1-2	ASSEGQGYYGYT
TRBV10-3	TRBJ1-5	AISEGQVQPQH
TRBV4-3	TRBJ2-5	ASSQDDRRLETQY
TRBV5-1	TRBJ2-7	ASSLGQARWEQY
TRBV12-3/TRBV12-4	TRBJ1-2	ASGTGGGYT
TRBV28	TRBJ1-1	ASSNHGGGDITEAF
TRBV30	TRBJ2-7	AWNGQGSYEQY
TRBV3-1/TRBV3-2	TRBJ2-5	ASSQVSAGGQETQY
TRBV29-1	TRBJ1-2	SVEVVRGYT
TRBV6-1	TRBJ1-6	ASIESPGTGYNSPLH
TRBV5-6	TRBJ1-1	ASSSAVKTGPGTEAF
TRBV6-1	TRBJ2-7	ASSESHQGRGYYEQY
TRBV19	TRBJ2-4	ASSMYPRVDKNIQY
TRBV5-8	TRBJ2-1	ASSFGTRRDNEQF
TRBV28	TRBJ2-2	ASINRNTGELF
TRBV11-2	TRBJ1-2	ASSPVRGSFGYT
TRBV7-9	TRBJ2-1	ASSLQTSSYNEQF
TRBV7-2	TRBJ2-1	ASSSSGGSYNEQF
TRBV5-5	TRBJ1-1	ASSPIVGQGNTEAF
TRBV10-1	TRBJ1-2	ASSGAGTGVNYGYT
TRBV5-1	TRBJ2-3	ASSLAGTSGGAGTDTQY
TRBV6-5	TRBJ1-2	ASSSPGSGYT
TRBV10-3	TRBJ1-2	AIYQGGQLDDGYT
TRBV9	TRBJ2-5	ASSARTGGGGAEETQY
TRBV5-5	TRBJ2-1	ASSLSTGGYEQF
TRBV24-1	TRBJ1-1	ATSDQGAPAF
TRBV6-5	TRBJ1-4	ASSYSAGEKLF
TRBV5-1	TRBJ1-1	ASSETGRAF
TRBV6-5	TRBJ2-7	ASSYSRRLTGVEQY
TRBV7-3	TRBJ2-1	ASSSRPLAGGPGKQF
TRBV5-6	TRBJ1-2	ASSLARGTGGYT
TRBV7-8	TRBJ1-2	ASSQGQGNYGYT
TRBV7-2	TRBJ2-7	ASSSPLAGGSYEQY